The entry below describes one T cell receptor (beta chain). It has no known antigen specificity. Base-call qualities are not available, and no considerably larger clone is one nucleotide away. Participants in the prospective study were enrolled through a virtual design, were aged 18 to 89 years, and lived in roughly 24 United States geographic areas. In the prospective study, cohorts were assigned on the basis of participant-reported clinical history obtained from a screening survey and a study questionnaire. Recovered participants in ImmuneRACE Cohort 3 were defined as having two consecutive negative NP/OP PCR tests, clearance from a healthcare professional, or resolution of symptoms. Mobile phlebotomists in the prospective study collected whole blood, serum and a nasopharyngeal or oropharyngeal swab from every participant. Prospective study participants could optionally give additional blood draws and questionnaires over an approximately two-month period. Blood samples from the prospective study were shipped frozen or at room temperature prior to DNA extraction.

This specimen belongs to a study of blood T cell repertoires in COVID-19 (dated by TCRdb to between 2020 and 2021). With respect to the entire study: Samples covering the acute and convalescent phases of COVID-19 were provided by collaborators in the United States, Italy and Spain. The material from the prospective study consisted of cDNA or gDNA derived from T cells, B-cell-depleted T cells, or PBMCs. The dataset comprised deeply sampled blood TCRbeta repertoires from subjects exposed to, actively infected with, or recovered from COVID-19. The repertoires were released in a freely available public database meant as a resource for research on the immune response to SARS-CoV-2. The samples were drawn from the first 160 participants of the ongoing ImmuneRACE study and from roughly 1,300 subjects provided by 6 global collaborators. A de-identified subject ID, COVID-19 status, age in years and sex were almost always included in the sample metadata. Where available, HLA class I and class II types were obtained from metadata supplied by the sample provider rather than from assay-based typing.

The immunoSEQ Assay, a bias-controlled multiplex PCR, was used to amplify TCRbeta CDR3 regions from genomic DNA. From the authors' description of their analysis: Within the assay, amplification of reference gene primers was used to estimate how many nucleated cells each sample contained. To quantify the absolute abundance of each unique TCRbeta CDR3 rearrangement, sequence reads were collapsed and filtered. For each sample, productive Simpson clonality was calculated as the square root of Simpson's diversity index over productive rearrangements. What TCRdb holds here is the immuneACCESS table cut down to in-frame rearrangements. Part of the clones is not present; checked against another copy, under half of the missing clones reflect an unresolved V gene, and the others are unexplained. The DNA gave D and trimming, while V, J and clone size come from that table. In this sample the table shows under 450,000 clones, less than 90% of which occur a single time. Together, the top ten hold approximately 3.1% of the sample.

Broader findings and caveats from the paper: The amount of clinical and demographic metadata varied by source and participant and was provided uncurated.

The junction carries 6 bases between V and J, which are trimmed by 2 bases and 7 bases respectively. Via the germline V gene (reference sequence), CDR1 is LGHDT and CDR2 YNNKEL. Reading from cysteine to phenylalanine, the CDR3 counts 11 amino acids. Kept here is only the CDR3 DNA, which spans 33 bases and is read in frame from base 1. Rearrangement joined TRBV3-1 (or the pseudogene TRBV3-2) to TRBJ2-7; the D gene is possibly TRBD1, with 5 bases matching. The clonotype was recovered from a woman in her 30s who had recovered from COVID-19. The sequenced sample was PBMCs or T cells enriched from blood (not recorded which). The nucleotide sequence is given as TGTGCCAGCAGCCAACAGGGTGAGCAGTACTTC. This sequence encodes CASSQQGEQYF.